A selection of T cell receptor beta chains follows, all from one sample in a study of T cell responses to AZD1222 COVID-19 vaccine. Produced via immunoSEQ multiplex PCR; TCRdb's table is partial and in-frame only. This sample has 110,000 or so clones, with just under 90% found just once. The sample consisted of peripheral blood, taken on day 0 of AZD1222 vaccination. Source of these receptors: an adult in good health. CDR3s include the opening cysteine and the closing phenylalanine or tryptophan. Each record gives: J gene, D gene, clone size, V gene, CDR3 DNA, CDR3 protein. A D gene is named only where the DNA matches it firmly. Some rows have no size entry. The others give once, few or many, or a class for an expanded clone.

j_gene: TRBJ2-7
d_gene: -
abundance: -
v_gene: TRBV6-5
CDR3nt: TGTGCCAGCAAGGGTGCCTACGAGCAGTACTTC
CDR3aa: CASKGAYEQYF

j_gene: TRBJ1-2
d_gene: -
abundance: -
v_gene: TRBV5-4
CDR3nt: TGTGCCAGCAGCTTCGAACCGGCTGGGTATGGCTACACCTTC
CDR3aa: CASSFEPAGYGYTF

j_gene: TRBJ1-4
d_gene: -
abundance: -
v_gene: TRBV28
CDR3nt: TGTGCCAGCAGTAAAAAGCTTACAACTAATGAAAAACTGTTTTTT
CDR3aa: CASSKKLTTNEKLFF

j_gene: TRBJ1-2
d_gene: -
abundance: -
v_gene: TRBV24-1
CDR3nt: TGTGCCACCAGTGGGAGTAATGGCTACACCTTC
CDR3aa: CATSGSNGYTF

j_gene: TRBJ2-1
d_gene: TRBD2
abundance: -
v_gene: TRBV9
CDR3nt: TGTGCCAGCAGCGTAGTTGATAGCGGGAGGTACAATGAGCAGTTCTTC
CDR3aa: CASSVVDSGRYNEQFF

j_gene: TRBJ1-1
d_gene: -
abundance: -
v_gene: TRBV5-1
CDR3nt: TGCGCCAGCAGCTTGGAGGCCCTGGGGATGAACACTGAAGCTTTCTTT
CDR3aa: CASSLEALGMNTEAFF

j_gene: TRBJ1-4
d_gene: TRBD1
abundance: -
v_gene: TRBV19
CDR3nt: TGTGCCAGTAGTTTCTTGGACAGGGTATCGGGAAAACTGTTTTTT
CDR3aa: CASSFLDRVSGKLFF

j_gene: TRBJ2-1
d_gene: TRBD2
abundance: -
v_gene: TRBV19
CDR3nt: TGTGCCAGTAGTACCCGGAGGAGCGGGAGTCACCGGGGCAATGAGCAGTTCTTC
CDR3aa: CASSTRRSGSHRGNEQFF

j_gene: TRBJ2-5
d_gene: -
abundance: -
v_gene: TRBV7-2
CDR3nt: TGTGCCAGCAGCTCGGACCTCATGCGGGAGACCCAGTACTTC
CDR3aa: CASSSDLMRETQYF

j_gene: TRBJ2-1
d_gene: -
abundance: -
v_gene: TRBV5-4
CDR3nt: TGTGCCAGCAGCTCCTCCGGGCAAAGGAATGAGCAGTTCTTC
CDR3aa: CASSSSGQRNEQFF

j_gene: TRBJ1-1
d_gene: -
abundance: once
v_gene: TRBV5-1
CDR3nt: TGCGCCAGCAGCTTGGTTCAGGAGAACACTGAAGCTTTCTTT
CDR3aa: CASSLVQENTEAFF